These T cell receptor beta chains were read from a single sample in a study of cytomegalovirus exposure and HLA in healthy donors. This table comes from immunoSEQ multiplex PCR, and its TCRdb copy is limited to in-frame clones, with some not included. The sample contains over 150,000 clones, around 85% of which appear only once. Sequencing was performed on PBMCs. The receptors were sampled from a human donor in good health. Each CDR3 is given without its conserved first and last residue. The order of the fields is V gene, CDR3 length, CDR3 protein.

v_call: TRBV5-1
cdr3_length: 14
cdr3_aa: ASSLATDRAVYGYT

v_call: TRBV27
cdr3_length: 11
cdr3_aa: ASRRLDAGGYT

v_call: TRBV10-2
cdr3_length: 11
cdr3_aa: ASRTGTGTEAF

v_call: TRBV5-5
cdr3_length: 11
cdr3_aa: ASSWGGEEKLF

v_call: TRBV6-5
cdr3_length: 12
cdr3_aa: ASRPGGSGNTIY

v_call: TRBV5-4
cdr3_length: 15
cdr3_aa: ASSSMAGTSGSYEQY

v_call: TRBV4-1
cdr3_length: 13
cdr3_aa: ASSRTSLEVRTQY

v_call: TRBV7-7
cdr3_length: 11
cdr3_aa: ASSVDIYSPLH

v_call: TRBV5-4
cdr3_length: 15
cdr3_aa: ASSSRLAGASTDTQY

v_call: TRBV2
cdr3_length: 15
cdr3_aa: ASSELIERGGYNEQF

v_call: TRBV10-2
cdr3_length: 13
cdr3_aa: ASTERGRGIGTQH

v_call: TRBV5-6
cdr3_length: 12
cdr3_aa: ASSLQGALTEAF

v_call: TRBV4-3
cdr3_length: 15
cdr3_aa: ASSQFGQARSSGELF

v_call: TRBV25-1
cdr3_length: 11
cdr3_aa: ASSDRGQYEQY

v_call: TRBV12-5
cdr3_length: 12
cdr3_aa: ASGLGDRGYGYT

v_call: TRBV19
cdr3_length: 16
cdr3_aa: ASSVGRRDRGLRTEAF

v_call: TRBV6-1
cdr3_length: 12
cdr3_aa: ARPPAPGTGELF

v_call: TRBV10-2
cdr3_length: 12
cdr3_aa: ASSEGAGGREQY

v_call: TRBV15
cdr3_length: 13
cdr3_aa: ATSRDLAEYYEQY

v_call: TRBV6-1
cdr3_length: 11
cdr3_aa: ASSRRGDTEAF

v_call: TRBV7-2
cdr3_length: 14
cdr3_aa: ASSLVTSANTGELF

v_call: TRBV5-1
cdr3_length: 13
cdr3_aa: ASSLGDSGPTEQF

v_call: TRBV13
cdr3_length: 13
cdr3_aa: ASSSRDRARTEAF

v_call: TRBV12-2
cdr3_length: 16
cdr3_aa: ASRSPGHLNSGANVLT

v_call: TRBV27
cdr3_length: 12
cdr3_aa: ASSLATIYNEQF

v_call: TRBV6-1
cdr3_length: 14
cdr3_aa: ASSEALRDRTYEQY

v_call: TRBV25-1
cdr3_length: 12
cdr3_aa: ASSEPGFHGELF

v_call: TRBV7-9
cdr3_length: 12
cdr3_aa: ASSLTTGSTEAF

v_call: TRBV5-4
cdr3_length: 12
cdr3_aa: ASSGVGVSTEAF

v_call: TRBV2
cdr3_length: 9
cdr3_aa: ASTANEKLF

v_call: TRBV2
cdr3_length: 8
cdr3_aa: ATWACSAF

v_call: TRBV5-1
cdr3_length: 14
cdr3_aa: ASSSGGRGPADTQY

v_call: TRBV2
cdr3_length: 11
cdr3_aa: ASNLGASYEQY

v_call: TRBV4-1
cdr3_length: 14
cdr3_aa: ASSQATYGAGGEQY

v_call: TRBV10-2
cdr3_length: 12
cdr3_aa: ASSPPDRTYGYT

v_call: TRBV9
cdr3_length: 14
cdr3_aa: ASSDVAGGPSGELF

v_call: TRBV7-2
cdr3_length: 13
cdr3_aa: ASSLFAQYQETQY

v_call: TRBV10-1
cdr3_length: 13
cdr3_aa: ASSSGTGAAGEQF

v_call: TRBV27
cdr3_length: 16
cdr3_aa: ASSNPTGGAQGANVLT

v_call: TRBV27
cdr3_length: 13
cdr3_aa: ASKRGQGGVETQY

v_call: TRBV2
cdr3_length: 11
cdr3_aa: ASGAGAYNEQF

v_call: TRBV4-1
cdr3_length: 16
cdr3_aa: ASSQVWAPDITYNEQF

v_call: TRBV5-1
cdr3_length: 13
cdr3_aa: ASSFGPSFGETQY